This record looks at one T cell receptor (beta chain) sequence and its context. In its sample, this clone was seen once. Its antigen specificity is not known. No much larger clone exists at a distance of one base, and base qualities are not known. For this chain, trimming is 4 bases at the V end and 7 bases at the J end, and the number of junction bases without a gene match is 10. The CDR3 runs 14 amino acids, cysteine and phenylalanine included. CDR3 DNA only is kept here, 42 bases in frame from base 1. Taken from the germline V gene (reference sequence), the CDR1 and CDR2 loops are GTSNPN and SVGIG. TCRbeta CDR3 regions were sequenced with the immunoSEQ Assay. After extraction, genomic DNA underwent amplification by bias-controlled multiplex PCR, followed by high-throughput sequencing. The original pipeline was this. To quantify the absolute abundance of every unique TCRbeta CDR3 region, sequences were collapsed and filtered. T cell fraction was estimated by normalizing TCRbeta template counts to usable DNA, with usable DNA measured through amplification of reference genes found in all nucleated cells. Repertoire TCRs were annotated as SARS-CoV-2-specific by exact matching of V gene, CDR3 amino acid sequence and J gene to a known reactive TCR set. MIRA supplied the reference SARS-CoV-2 TCR set, which was filtered for enrichment in COVID-19-positive ImmuneCODE repertoires so that public or cross-reactive TCRs were removed. Based on the MIRA antigens, annotated TCRs were further analysed at the level of specific ORF or position within ORF. Breadth was defined as the number of annotated unique rearrangements divided by the total number of unique productive rearrangements, and depth was defined as the summed frequency of the annotated unique rearrangements. TCR breadth was compared between groups using two-sided Wilcoxon rank-sum tests. Imported from immuneACCESS, the table was reduced by TCRdb to in-frame sequences with V and J called. These copies leave out some clones; in studies compared against another copy, an unresolved V gene accounts for under half, and the cause of the remainder is not known. Clone size and V and J calls were adopted from that table, with D and trimming inferred from the DNA. This sample has about 680,000 clones in its table, and 70% to 90% of those were observed once. The ten largest clones take up approximately 1.5% of the sample.

Read against the paper, the sample's treatment or condition label means: over 15 received Ad26.COV2.S at low or high dose, single or two shots; 5 received placebo; per-sample allocation not given. Repertoires of vaccine and placebo recipients were sequenced from samples taken on day 63 after the first injection. Cohort 1b enrolled about two dozen adults aged 18-55 years at a single site in Boston, USA, between 29 July and 7 August 2020. Ad26.COV2.S consisted of a replication-incompetent adenovirus type 26 vector by which a prefusion-stabilized SARS-CoV-2 spike protein from the original Wuhan strain was expressed. The data stem from a study of Ad26.COV2.S vaccination and SARS-CoV-2 variants (dated by TCRdb to the early 2020s). For the wider study: Vaccine-arm donors came from COV1001, a multicentre, randomized, double-blind, placebo-controlled phase I-IIa trial of Ad26.COV2.S in healthy adults. Ad26.COV2.S was administered intramuscularly at a dose of 5x10^10 or 1x10^11 viral particles, either as one shot or as two shots given 56 days apart. TCRbeta repertoire sequencing was used to assess the specificity and breadth of SARS-CoV-2-reactive T cell receptors after Ad26.COV2.S vaccination. A total of roughly 32 samples were included in the TCR-sequenced set, comprising roughly 19 Ad26.COV2.S vaccine recipients, 5 placebo recipients and 8 SARS-CoV-2 convalescent individuals. Trial participants were randomized into five groups of five: low-dose or high-dose Ad26.COV2.S given once or twice, or placebo on both occasions. Blinding of investigators to trial group allocation was maintained during experiments and outcome assessment.

Study-wide findings and limitations: Non-spike TCR breadth was comparable between vaccine and placebo recipients, consistent with the vaccine containing only spike. After vaccination, substantial breadth of spike-specific CD8+ and CD4+ T cell responses was reported. Ad26.COV2.S recipients had higher spike-specific TCR breadth than placebo recipients (P = 0.0014). It was noted by the authors that total T cell responses may have been underestimated by the TCR breadth and depth analyses. The study was not powered for comparison of responses between vaccine doses or regimens.

Sample: peripheral blood, taken in a trial of Ad26.COV2.S vaccine versus placebo. The TCR comes from a person between 18 and 60 years old who received the Ad26.COV2.S COVID-19 vaccine or a placebo. The V gene is TRBV30 and the J gene is TRBJ1-5; 7 bases in the middle match TRBD1. The CDR3 protein sequence reads: CAWNSNRGVQPQHF. The bases read TGTGCCTGGAATTCCAACAGGGGAGTGCAGCCCCAGCATTTT.